The clone carrying this TCR beta chain was detected only a few times. Antigen: not known. The V gene end was trimmed by 4 bases and the J gene end by 4 bases; junction bases not matched to a gene: 6. The CDR3 has 15 amino acids. Germline V gene data show CDR1 as SSHAT and CDR2 as FNYEAQ (reference sequence). This sample stems from a study of T-cell reconstitution after alpha-beta-depleted transplantation in children. Preparation of the TCRbeta library involved a method that used unique molecular identifiers. TCRdb reprocessed the PCR reads via MiXCR and lists one record per CDR3 protein. Found here are around 580,000 distinct CDR3 sequences, approximately 22% of them singletons; the top ten hold 11% to 15%. Whole-study findings and limits: Several hundred expanded graft clones reportedly were the source of alpha-beta T cells about two months after transplant. One year after transplant, T-cell counts and diversity came mostly from newly produced T cells. Day-60 TCRbeta diversity that was high in some patients was derived from surviving recipient T cells and thymic progenitors.

The chain has TRBV7-7 and TRBJ2-3; 9 nucleotides agree with TRBD1. The sequence came from a boy in the first two years of life who had a stem cell transplant for acute myeloid leukemia, so the T cells may come from the graft donor. The material was PBMCs, mostly from graft donor cells, obtained 360 days after TCRalphabeta/CD19-depleted stem cell transplant. CDR3 DNA sequence: TGTGCCAGCAGCTCCTCCGGGACAGGGTCAGATACGCAGTATTTT. Encoded protein: CASSSSGTGSDTQYF. The full variable domain, with the rest looked up from reference TRBV7-7 and TRBJ2-3, is GAGVSQSPRYKVTKRGQDVTLRCDPISSHATLYWYQQALGQGPEFLTYFNYEAQPDKSGLPSDRFSAERPEGSISTLTIQRTEQRDSAMYRCASSSSGTGSDTQYFGPGTRLTVL.